Listed below are T cell receptor beta chains from one sample, sequenced in a study of cytomegalovirus exposure and HLA in healthy donors. The repertoire was sequenced with immunoSEQ multiplex PCR; TCRdb's copy has only in-frame clones and lacks some. The table lists around 64,000 clones, 85% of them singletons. Sequencing used PBMCs. All receptors derive from a female donor in good health and CMV-seronegative. The CDR3 runs from the conserved cysteine through the conserved F or W. The D gene is left open where the match is weak. Clone size, where shown, is once, few, many, or a class for clones that have expanded.

J gene: TRBJ1-2
D gene: .
clone size: once
V gene: TRBV10-3
CDR3 DNA: TGTGCCATCAGTGAGTCGGGTGAAGGGAGAGGCTATGGCTACACCTTC
CDR3 protein: CAISESGEGRGYGYTF

J gene: TRBJ2-4
D gene: .
clone size: .
V gene: TRBV23-1
CDR3 DNA: TGCGCCAGCAGTCAATCCGGGGATCTGGCCAAAAACATTCAGTACTTC
CDR3 protein: CASSQSGDLAKNIQYF

J gene: TRBJ1-2
D gene: TRBD1
clone size: .
V gene: TRBV5-4
CDR3 DNA: TGTGCCAGCAGCTTCCGACAGGGACTAGGTGGCTACACCTTC
CDR3 protein: CASSFRQGLGGYTF

J gene: TRBJ1-3
D gene: TRBD1
clone size: .
V gene: TRBV15
CDR3 DNA: TGTGCCACCAGCAAAATAGGGGGCCCGAGCTCTGGAAACACCATATATTTT
CDR3 protein: CATSKIGGPSSGNTIYF

J gene: TRBJ2-6
D gene: .
clone size: .
V gene: TRBV30
CDR3 DNA: TGTGCCTGGAGTGTACTCTCCCGCTCTGGGGCCAACGTCCTGACTTTC
CDR3 protein: CAWSVLSRSGANVLTF

J gene: TRBJ2-2
D gene: .
clone size: .
V gene: TRBV25-1
CDR3 DNA: TGTGCCAGCAGTGAACGGGGGGCTAACACCGGGGAGCTGTTTTTT
CDR3 protein: CASSERGANTGELFF

J gene: TRBJ2-5
D gene: .
clone size: .
V gene: TRBV21-1
CDR3 DNA: TGTGCCAGGACTTCGACGGCCCAGCAACAAGAGACCCAGTACTTC
CDR3 protein: CARTSTAQQQETQYF

J gene: TRBJ1-1
D gene: .
clone size: .
V gene: TRBV9
CDR3 DNA: TGTGCCAGCAGCGCCGCAGGGTTGGACACTGAAGCTTTCTTT
CDR3 protein: CASSAAGLDTEAFF

J gene: TRBJ2-7
D gene: TRBD1
clone size: .
V gene: TRBV28
CDR3 DNA: TGTGCCAGCAGTTTAGCCGGGACAGGGGTCTACGAGCAGTACTTC
CDR3 protein: CASSLAGTGVYEQYF

J gene: TRBJ2-1
D gene: TRBD2
clone size: .
V gene: TRBV2
CDR3 DNA: TGTGCCAGCAGTGAAGCGAACGTAGCGGGGGAGCAGTTCTTC
CDR3 protein: CASSEANVAGEQFF

J gene: TRBJ1-2
D gene: TRBD1
clone size: .
V gene: TRBV2
CDR3 DNA: TGTGCCAGCAGCGAACAGGGGTCCGAGGGGCGCTACACCTTC
CDR3 protein: CASSEQGSEGRYTF

J gene: TRBJ1-1
D gene: TRBD1
clone size: .
V gene: TRBV11-1
CDR3 DNA: TGTGCCAGCAGCCGACAGGGTGACACTGAAGCTTTCTTT
CDR3 protein: CASSRQGDTEAFF

J gene: TRBJ1-5
D gene: .
clone size: .
V gene: TRBV6-6
CDR3 DNA: TGTGCCAGCAGTTACTCGGGACATACTAGCAATCAGCCCCAGCATTTT
CDR3 protein: CASSYSGHTSNQPQHF

J gene: TRBJ2-4
D gene: TRBD1
clone size: .
V gene: TRBV6-1
CDR3 DNA: TGTGCCAGCAGTGACCTGACAGGGGCCAAAAACATTCAGTACTTC
CDR3 protein: CASSDLTGAKNIQYF

J gene: TRBJ2-3
D gene: .
clone size: few
V gene: TRBV5-4
CDR3 DNA: TGTGCCAGCAGCGCGGCGGCAGGGGCAGATACGCAGTATTTT
CDR3 protein: CASSAAAGADTQYF

J gene: TRBJ2-7
D gene: TRBD2
clone size: .
V gene: TRBV28
CDR3 DNA: TGTGCCAGCAGTTTCCCTACTAGCGGGAGGATAGCTGACCTTTCTTTCGAGCAGTACTTC
CDR3 protein: CASSFPTSGRIADLSFEQYF